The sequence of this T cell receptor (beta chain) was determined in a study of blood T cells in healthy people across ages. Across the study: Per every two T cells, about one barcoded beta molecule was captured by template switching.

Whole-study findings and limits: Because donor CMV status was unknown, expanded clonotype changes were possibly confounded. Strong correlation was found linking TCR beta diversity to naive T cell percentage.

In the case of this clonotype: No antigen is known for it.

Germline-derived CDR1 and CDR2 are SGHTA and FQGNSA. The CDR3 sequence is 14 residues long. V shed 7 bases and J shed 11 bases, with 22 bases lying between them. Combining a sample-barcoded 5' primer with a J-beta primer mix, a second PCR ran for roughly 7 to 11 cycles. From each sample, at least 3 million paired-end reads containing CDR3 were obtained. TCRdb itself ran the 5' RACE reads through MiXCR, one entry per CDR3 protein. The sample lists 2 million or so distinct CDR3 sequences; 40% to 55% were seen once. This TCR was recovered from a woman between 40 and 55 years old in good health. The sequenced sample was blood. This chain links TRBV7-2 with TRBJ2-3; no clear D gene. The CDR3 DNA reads TGTGCCAGCACTGCTACTACAGCCTTACTGGGGCAGTATTTT. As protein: CASTATTALLGQYF.